The source of this TCR beta chain is a study of shared clonotypes between healthy human individuals. Only one count was recorded for this clone. Antigen: not known. General study findings and limits: A small donor pool kept down the genetic and exposure-history diversity that was represented. Exclusively blood specimens were collected; tissue repertoires likely differ. Some naive CD4 clonotypes, 4.5% to 5.5%, turned up in common across four donors.

It was at deep level that the assay was run. Assay: immunoSEQ multiplex PCR; the TCRdb copy retains only in-frame clones and omits some. This table has a few million clones, roughly 95% appearing once. The sequenced sample consisted of naive CD4+ T cells sorted from blood. Subset meaning: CD45RA+ positively selected. The receptor's source is a man aged 18 to 30 in good health.

In nucleotides, the CDR3 is TGTGCCAGCAATAGGGACCGCCTCTCCTACGAGCAGTACTTC. Its translation is CASNRDRLSYEQYF. This chain joins TRBV25-1 and TRBJ2-7; TRBD1 or TRBD2 may be the D gene (5 bases each). The germline CDR1 and CDR2 sequences are MGHDK and SYGVNS. Trimming pared 7 bases from V and 0 bases from J, leaving 13 bases between. This CDR3 spans 14 amino acids.